A selection of T cell receptor beta chains follows, all from one sample in a study of cytomegalovirus exposure and HLA in healthy donors. This table comes from immunoSEQ multiplex PCR, and its TCRdb copy is limited to in-frame clones, with some not included. The sample contains 130,000 to 150,000 clones, more than 75% of which appear only once. The material sequenced was PBMCs. Receptors originate from a male donor in good health and CMV-seronegative. Both conserved end residues are part of each CDR3. A D gene is named only where the DNA matches it firmly. Rows may omit the clone size; those that give it use once, few, many or a size class.

d_call	clone_size	j_call	v_call	cdr3_nt	cdr3_aa
TRBD1	.	TRBJ1-2	TRBV2	TGTGCCAGCAGTGACCAGGGACAGGGGATCGGCTACACCTTC	CASSDQGQGIGYTF
.	.	TRBJ1-1	TRBV11-2	TGTGCCAGCAGCTTAGATTCCTTTGAAGCTTTCTTT	CASSLDSFEAFF
TRBD1	.	TRBJ1-1	TRBV13	TGTGCCAGCAGCTTATGGGACAGGGGGAGGTACACTGAAGCTTTCTTT	CASSLWDRGRYTEAFF
TRBD1	few	TRBJ1-2	TRBV4-3	TGCGCCAGCAGCCCTGACAGGGATTGGAATGGCTACACCTTC	CASSPDRDWNGYTF
TRBD1	.	TRBJ1-2	TRBV5-1	TGCGCCAGCAGCCCCCGGACGACAGGGCATTTCACCTTC	CASSPRTTGHFTF
TRBD1	.	TRBJ2-7	TRBV9	TGTGCCAGCAGCGAGACCGGGACAGTGTACATTTACGAGCAGTACTTC	CASSETGTVYIYEQYF
.	.	TRBJ1-1	TRBV5-6	TGTGCCAGCACCCAAGGGGCGGGAAACACTGAAGCTTTCTTT	CASTQGAGNTEAFF
.	.	TRBJ2-7	TRBV4-1	TGCGCCAGCAGCCAAGACTTGTCCGGCGGATCCTACGAGCAGTACTTC	CASSQDLSGGSYEQYF
.	.	TRBJ2-7	TRBV19	TGTGCCTCCAGTTCAGCAGGGCATAGCGAGCAGTACTTC	CASSSAGHSEQYF
TRBD2	.	TRBJ2-1	TRBV6-5	TGTGCCAGCAGTTACTCGACCGGGGGGACCACTGAGCAGTTCTTC	CASSYSTGGTTEQFF
.	.	TRBJ1-4	TRBV5-1	TGCGCCAGCAGCGAGACTGTTAATGAAAAACTGTTTTTT	CASSETVNEKLFF
.	many	TRBJ1-1	TRBV4-3	TGCGCCAGCAGCCCAGGGATGAACACTGAAGCTTTCTTT	CASSPGMNTEAFF
.	.	TRBJ1-3	TRBV7-9	TGTGCCAGCAGCTGGACAGTTTCTGGAAACACCATATATTTT	CASSWTVSGNTIYF
.	.	TRBJ1-1	TRBV19	TGTGCCAGTAGTGGGGGGTTTTACGTGGACACTGAAGCTTTCTTT	CASSGGFYVDTEAFF
.	.	TRBJ2-3	TRBV10-3	TGTGCCATCTCCGTCCTTAGCACAGATACGCAGTATTTT	CAISVLSTDTQYF
.	few	TRBJ2-3	TRBV9	TGTGCCAGCAGCGGGGGGAGGTACGGCACAGATACGCAGTATTTT	CASSGGRYGTDTQYF
TRBD2	once	TRBJ2-3	TRBV4-3	TGCGCCAGCAGCCAAACTAGCGGACACACAGATACGCAGTATTTT	CASSQTSGHTDTQYF
.	.	TRBJ2-5	TRBV30	TGTGCCTGGAGTTGGGGGCCTTACTCCCAAGAGACCCAGTACTTC	CAWSWGPYSQETQYF
.	.	TRBJ1-2	TRBV13	TGTGCCAGCAGCCTGGGCGGGAACTATGGCTACACCTTC	CASSLGGNYGYTF
TRBD2	.	TRBJ2-2	TRBV6-5	TGTGCCACGACGGGGGGGACCGGGGAGCTGTTTTTT	CATTGGTGELFF
.	.	TRBJ2-3	TRBV2	TGTGCCACCGACTCGGCTACGGGAATCGGCACAGATACGCAGTATTTT	CATDSATGIGTDTQYF
TRBD2	.	TRBJ2-3	TRBV28	TGTGCCAGCAGTTTAGGGGGGGGACTATCCACAGATACGCAGTATTTT	CASSLGGGLSTDTQYF
.	.	TRBJ1-2	TRBV19	TGTGCCAGTAGTTCCGACAGGTACTATGGCTACACCTTC	CASSSDRYYGYTF
.	.	TRBJ2-5	TRBV25-1	TGTGCCAGCAGTGAGCCCAGGGGCCAAGAGACCCAGTACTTC	CASSEPRGQETQYF
TRBD1	.	TRBJ2-7	TRBV5-1	TGCGCCAGCAGCTGGGACAGATACGAGCAGTACTTC	CASSWDRYEQYF
.	.	TRBJ2-3	TRBV10-3	TGTGCCATCAGTGAGACCCCGGGATGGTATGGGGCAGATACGCAGTATTTT	CAISETPGWYGADTQYF
.	once	TRBJ2-3	TRBV2	TGTGCCAGCAGTGAAACTACGAGGTGGGATACGCAGTATTTT	CASSETTRWDTQYF
TRBD1	.	TRBJ1-6	TRBV6-5	TGTGCCAGCAGCTTCGACAGGGATTATTCACCCCTCCACTTT	CASSFDRDYSPLHF
TRBD1	.	TRBJ1-2	TRBV6-5	TGTGCCAGCAGTTACTCGGGACAGCTTAACTATGGCTACACCTTC	CASSYSGQLNYGYTF
TRBD1	.	TRBJ2-7	TRBV11-1	TGTGCCAGCAGCCGGACAGGGCTCGAGCAGTACTTC	CASSRTGLEQYF
.	.	TRBJ1-1	TRBV5-5	TGTGCCAGCAGCTTTTTTCTGTCGGCGGTGAACACTGAAGCTTTCTTT	CASSFFLSAVNTEAFF
TRBD1	.	TRBJ1-1	TRBV27	TGTGCCAGCAGTTTCGCAGGGGGGAACACTGAAGCTTTCTTT	CASSFAGGNTEAFF
TRBD2	once	TRBJ2-7	TRBV30	TGTGCCTGGAGTTGGGGGGGAGGGACCTACGAGCAGTACTTC	CAWSWGGGTYEQYF
TRBD1	.	TRBJ1-1	TRBV18	TGTGCCAGCTCACCACCGGGAGGGACAGGGACTGAAGCTTTCTTT	CASSPPGGTGTEAFF
.	.	TRBJ2-3	TRBV5-1	TGCGCCAGCAGCTTAGTACCCACCGGGAGCACAGATACGCAGTATTTT	CASSLVPTGSTDTQYF
.	.	TRBJ2-3	TRBV30	TGTGCCCGCGCGGTTTCAGATACGCAGTATTTT	CARAVSDTQYF
TRBD2	.	TRBJ2-1	TRBV4-2	TGTGCCAGCAGCCAAGTTCCTAGCGGGGGTAACAATGAGCAGTTCTTC	CASSQVPSGGNNEQFF
TRBD2	.	TRBJ2-7	TRBV5-1	TGCGCCAGCAGCCCGGGGGGGCCAGTCGACGAGCAGTACTTC	CASSPGGPVDEQYF
TRBD1	.	TRBJ1-2	TRBV5-4	TGTGCCAGCAGCCGTTGGGACAGGGGTAATAACTATGGCTACACCTTC	CASSRWDRGNNYGYTF
.	.	TRBJ2-5	TRBV7-9	TGTGCCGAGGGAGAGACCCAGTACTTC	CAEGETQYF
.	once	TRBJ2-3	TRBV10-1	TGCGCCAGCAGTGAGTTCGAGGGAGGCACAGATACGCAGTATTTT	CASSEFEGGTDTQYF
TRBD1	few	TRBJ1-2	TRBV5-6	TGTGCCAGCAGCGGGGGACAGGGAGGCTACACCTTC	CASSGGQGGYTF
.	once	TRBJ2-3	TRBV2	TGTGCCAGCAATAGCGGAATCACAGATACGCAGTATTTT	CASNSGITDTQYF
.	.	TRBJ1-1	TRBV9	TGTGCCAGCAGCCACCCAGGGGTGCTGGACACTGAAGCTTTCTTT	CASSHPGVLDTEAFF
TRBD2	.	TRBJ2-1	TRBV2	TGTGCCAGCCACGGGACTAGCGGGGGGGGAGGGCAGTTCTTC	CASHGTSGGGGQFF